Each of the 24 T cell receptor beta chains below was sequenced from the same sample in a study of CD8+ T cells in alopecia areata. Documented treatment: oral pan-JAK inhibitor, 5-10 mg twice daily. Investigators isolated RNA and reverse transcribed it into cDNA to act as the sequencing template. Using immunoSEQ multiplex PCR, the repertoire was profiled, and TCRdb retains in-frame clones only, with some absent. This table has about 180,000 clones, about three fifths appearing once. Sequences were derived from CD4+ T cells sorted from blood, sampled at approximately week 56, from a patient treated with tofacitinib. The receptor set was obtained from a human donor with alopecia areata.

The J gene is TRBJ1-6, the V gene TRBV7-2; D is unclear. Trimming stripped 5 bases from V and 9 bases from J, with 11 bases between. CDR1 and CDR2 (germline): SGHTA, FQGNSA. The length of the CDR3 is 13 residues. In nucleotides, the CDR3 is TGTGCCAGCAGCCGTGGATTGGGTTCACCCCTCCACTTT. The encoded protein is CASSRGLGSPLHF.

V is TRBV7-8 and J is TRBJ2-7; D possibly matches TRBD1 or TRBD2 (5 bases each). The ends were cut back, 5 bases at V and 2 bases at J, with 13 bases in the middle. Germline CDR1 is SGHVS and CDR2 is FQNEAQ. The CDR3 consists of 14 residues. The CDR3 loop is CASSARDGAYEQYF. The CDR3 coding sequence is TGTGCCAGCAGCGCCCGGGACGGAGCCTACGAGCAGTACTTC.

This clone is a singleton in its sample. The genes are TRBV29-1 and TRBJ2-5; 9 bases are a match to TRBD1. The J call is doubtful: the DNA matches TRBJ2-7 better. Germline V gene data show CDR1 as SQVTM and CDR2 as ANQGSEA. The CDR3 sequence is 14 residues long. The CDR3: CSVERDRDVDEQYF. DNA for the CDR3: TGCAGCGTTGAAAGGGACAGGGATGTCGACGAGCAGTACTTC.

The chain links TRBV29-1 to TRBJ1-2; no reliable D call. Germline V gene data show CDR1 as SQVTM and CDR2 as ANQGSEA. This CDR3 is built from 10 residues. V was cut by 7 bases and J by 6 bases, with 9 bases left in between. The CDR3 loop reads CSAWEDGYTF. CDR3 nucleotide sequence: TGCAGCGCCTGGGAGGATGGCTACACCTTC. The complete variable domain, with remaining parts taken from reference TRBV29-1 and TRBJ1-2, reads SAVISQKPSRDICQRGTSLTIQCQVDSQVTMMFWYRQQPGQSLTLIATANQGSEATYESGFVIDKFPISRPNLTFSTLTVSNMSPEDSSIYLCSAWEDGYTFGSGTRLTVV.

In its sample, this clone was seen a few times. The chain's CDR3 is CASGRGGRQETQYF. CDR3 sequence (DNA): TGTGCCAGCGGGAGGGGAGGGAGACAAGAGACCCAGTACTTC. The chain uses TRBV2 and TRBJ2-5; 7 bases agree with TRBD2. This CDR3 has 14 residues. The J segment lost 2 bases and the V segment lost 8 bases, leaving 8 bases of the junction unmatched. The germline gives CDR1 SNHLY, CDR2 FYNNEI.

This chain joins TRBV5-6 and TRBJ1-6; 10 positions match TRBD1. Losses at the gene ends were 4 bases for V and 10 bases for J; bases not matched to a gene: 2. The CDR3 runs to 13 residues. Per germline, CDR1 SGHDT and CDR2 YYEEEE. The CDR3 bases are TGTGCCAGCAGCGGGACAGGGGACTCACCCCTCCACTTT. This sequence encodes CASSGTGDSPLHF.

In the case of this clone: Other DNA sequences in the same sample also yield this CDR3. This chain connects TRBV6-5 to TRBJ2-3; D unresolved. This CDR3 is 13 amino acids long. Trimming cost V 0 bases and J 0 bases, with 1 base left between them. In germline, CDR1 is MNHEY, CDR2 SVGAGI. The CDR3 is CASSYSSTDTQYF. In DNA, the CDR3 is TGTGCCAGCAGTTACTCGAGCACAGATACGCAGTATTTT.

The chain carries TRBV7-3 and TRBJ2-7; TRBD2 matches at 9 bases. The germline CDR1 and CDR2 sequences are SGHTA and FQGTGA. V lost 8 bases to trimming and J lost 1 base; unmatched junction nucleotides: 6. This CDR3 has 14 amino acids. This chain's CDR3 is CASRKTSGSYEQYF. In nucleotides, the CDR3 is TGTGCCAGCCGAAAGACTAGCGGTTCCTACGAGCAGTACTTC. Looking up the rest from reference TRBV7-3 and TRBJ2-7 gives the full variable domain: GAGVSQTPSNKVTEKGKYVELRCDPISGHTALYWYRQSLGQGPEFLIYFQGTGAADDSGLPNDRFFAVRPEGSVSTLKIQRTERGDSAVYLCASRKTSGSYEQYFGPGTRLTVT.

This clone has more than one count but fewer than ten. The genes are TRBV29-1 and TRBJ2-7; D gene ambiguous. CDR1 is SQVTM and CDR2 is ANQGSEA in the germline V gene. V was trimmed by 7 bases and J by 4 bases, leaving 14 bases between them. The CDR3 is 12 amino acids. CDR3 nucleotide sequence: TGCAGCGCCCGAAAGTCTGAATACGAGCAGTACTTC. Its protein is CSARKSEYEQYF.

The chain carries TRBV5-1 and TRBJ2-5, with D perhaps TRBD1 or TRBD2 (5 bases each). Germline CDR1 is SGHRS and CDR2 is YFSETQ. Trimming stripped 0 bases from V and 10 bases from J, with 13 bases between. This CDR3 is built from 13 residues. The CDR3 region is CASSLEPGRGQYF. The DNA for the CDR3 is TGCGCCAGCAGCTTGGAACCGGGACGAGGCCAGTACTTC.

The rearrangement joins TRBV25-1 to TRBJ1-3, with D unclear. V was trimmed by 4 bases and J by 0 bases, leaving 10 bases between them. Germline V gene data show CDR1 as MGHDK and CDR2 as SYGVNS. The CDR3 is 15 amino acids. For the CDR3, the DNA is TGTGCCAGCAGTGGTGGGGATCTCTCTGGAAACACCATATATTTT. Translation: CASSGGDLSGNTIYF.

The rearrangement uses TRBV7-2 and TRBJ2-5; TRBD2 matches 8 bases. V was clipped by 2 bases and J by 4 bases; unmatched bases: 3. The CDR3 has 14 amino acids. Germline V lookup: CDR1 SGHTA, CDR2 FQGNSA. This CDR3 is CASSLRAGGETQYF. In DNA, the CDR3 is TGTGCCAGCAGCTTACGGGCGGGGGGAGAGACCCAGTACTTC.

V usage is TRBV29-1 and J usage is TRBJ2-3; unclear D gene. Trimming removed 6 bases from V and 0 bases from J, with 7 bases in between. CDR3 length equals 12 residues. CDR1 and CDR2 (germline): SQVTM, ANQGSEA. The DNA for the CDR3 is TGCAGCGTCCCAGGAAGCACAGATACGCAGTATTTT. Amino acids: CSVPGSTDTQYF.

The V gene is TRBV12-5, the J gene TRBJ1-4, with 7 bases identical to TRBD1. Germline V gives CDR1 LGHNT, CDR2 FRNRAP. This CDR3 has 12 amino acids. V dropped 6 bases and J dropped 15; count of bases not matched to a gene: 10. CDR3: CASGNPGTALFF. Written as DNA, the CDR3 is TGTGCTAGTGGCAACCCCGGGACAGCCTTGTTTTTT.

The CDR3 region has the DNA TGCAGCGCTGGGGCAGGGGACCTCTACGAGCAGTACTTC. Protein product: CSAGAGDLYEQYF. The V call is TRBV29-1, the J call TRBJ2-7; weak D call: TRBD1 (6 bases). The CDR3 has 13 residues. Germline V gene lookup returns CDR1 SQVTM and CDR2 ANQGSEA. Trimming removed 7 bases from V and 3 bases from J, with 16 bases in between.

The CDR3 sequence is CASSNYNEQFF. The CDR3 nucleotides are TGTGCCAGCAGTAACTACAATGAGCAGTTCTTC. The rearrangement joins TRBV25-1 to TRBJ2-1; D gene unclear. V gave up 5 bases and J gave up 3 bases, with 2 bases separating them. Germline V gives CDR1 MGHDK, CDR2 SYGVNS. The CDR3 runs 11 residues.

The chain has TRBV27 and TRBJ2-1; a possible D gene is TRBD2 (5 bases). This CDR3 comprises 13 residues. The V gene's germline CDR1 is MNHEY and CDR2 SMNVEV (reference sequence). Trimming cost V 5 bases and J 15 bases, with 20 bases left between them. CDR3 protein: CASSAQRRHPGFF. As DNA, the CDR3 is TGTGCCAGCAGTGCACAGCGGCGTCACCCTGGGTTCTTC.

This chain uses TRBV4-1 with TRBJ2-5, with 8 bases fitting TRBD2. V lost 0 bases to trimming and J lost 7 bases; unmatched junction nucleotides: 10. Germline CDR1 reads MGHRA; CDR2 reads YSYEKL. The CDR3 extends over 16 amino acids. CDR3 sequence: CASSQESGGAAVTQYF. Written as DNA, the CDR3 is TGCGCCAGCAGCCAAGAATCGGGGGGGGCCGCGGTGACCCAGTACTTC.

This clone has a handful of counts. The rearrangement uses TRBV29-1 and TRBJ1-2; no reliable D call. Trimming took off 6 bases at V and 6 bases at J, with 17 bases between the two ends. CDR1 and CDR2 from the germline V gene are SQVTM and ANQGSEA. The CDR3 runs 13 residues. The CDR3 region is CSVEPNGFDGYTF. The CDR3 coding sequence is TGCAGCGTCGAGCCCAATGGATTTGATGGCTACACCTTC.

For the CDR3, the DNA is TGTGCCAGCAGCTCCTCAGGGGGCTCTGAAGCTTTCTTT. It specifies CASSSSGGSEAFF. The chain has TRBV7-9 and TRBJ1-1; 8 bases align to TRBD1. The CDR3 contains 13 residues. Losses at the gene ends were 4 bases for V and 6 bases for J; bases not matched to a gene: 4. Germline CDR1 reads SEHNR; CDR2 reads FQNEAQ (reference sequence).

The gene calls are TRBV11-3 and TRBJ1-1; no definite D call. This CDR3 has 15 amino acids. In germline, CDR1 is SGHNT, CDR2 YENEEA. The V end was cut by 1 base, the J end by 1 base, with 10 bases between. Written as DNA, the CDR3 is TGTGCCAGCAGCTTAGGCTACAGCGGGAACACTGAAGCTTTCTTT. This codes for CASSLGYSGNTEAFF. Supplemented by reference TRBV11-3 and TRBJ1-1, the full variable domain reads EAGVVQSPRYKIIEKKQPVAFWCNPISGHNTLYWYLQNLGQGPELLIRYENEEAVDDSQLPKDRFSAERLKGVDSTLKIQPAELGDSAVYLCASSLGYSGNTEAFFGQGTRLTVV.

This sequence joins TRBV5-1 and TRBJ2-7; 9 bases align to TRBD1. The germline CDR1 and CDR2 sequences are SGHRS and YFSETQ. This CDR3 has 14 amino acids. J gave up 2 bases and V 4 bases, and 4 bases lay outside the gene matches. CDR3 protein: CASSADRGPYEQYF. CDR3 nucleotides: TGCGCCAGCAGCGCGGACAGGGGACCCTACGAGCAGTACTTC.

This rearrangement joins TRBV10-3 to TRBJ2-5, with 8 bases fitting TRBD1. In germline, CDR1 is ENHRY, CDR2 SYGVKD. With 9 bases clipped from V and 5 bases from J, the junction kept 14 bases outside the gene matches. The CDR3 consists of 15 residues. The CDR3 region has the DNA TGTGCCATTAAACCCGGACAGGGCGGAGGGGAGACCCAGTACTTC. Translation: CAIKPGQGGGETQYF.

V gene TRBV29-1 combines with J gene TRBJ2-7; D perhaps matches TRBD2 (5 bases). Per the germline V gene, CDR1 is SQVTM and CDR2 is ANQGSEA. V lost 7 bases and J lost 0, with 16 bases in between. The CDR3 extends over 14 amino acids. CDR3 region: CSALGYGGSYEQYF. The CDR3 coding sequence is TGCAGCGCCCTAGGGTACGGAGGCTCCTACGAGCAGTACTTC.